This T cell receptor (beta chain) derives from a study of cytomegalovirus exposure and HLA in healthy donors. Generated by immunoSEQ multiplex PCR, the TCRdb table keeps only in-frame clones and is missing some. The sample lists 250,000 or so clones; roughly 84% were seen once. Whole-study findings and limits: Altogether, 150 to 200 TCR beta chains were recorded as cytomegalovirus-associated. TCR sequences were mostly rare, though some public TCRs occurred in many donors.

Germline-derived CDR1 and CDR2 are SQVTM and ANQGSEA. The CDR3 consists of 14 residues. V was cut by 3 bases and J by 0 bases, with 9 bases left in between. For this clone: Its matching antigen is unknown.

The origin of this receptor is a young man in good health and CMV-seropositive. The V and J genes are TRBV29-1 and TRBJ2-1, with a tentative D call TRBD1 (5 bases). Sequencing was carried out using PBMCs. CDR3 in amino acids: CSVEGRSSYNEQFF. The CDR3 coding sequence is TGCAGCGTTGAGGGGCGGAGCTCCTACAATGAGCAGTTCTTC.